This T cell receptor (beta chain) derives from a study of T-cell reconstitution after alpha-beta-depleted transplantation in children. CDR1 and CDR2 (germline): MRHNA, SNTAGT. The CDR3 consists of 13 residues. V lost 0 bases and J 1 base, leaving 3 bases between the germline ends. This clonotype was detected ten times or more. Unique molecular identifiers were incorporated when the TCRbeta library was constructed. One entry per CDR3 protein, called by TCRdb with MiXCR from the PCR reads. The table lists fewer than 120,000 distinct CDR3 sequences, about 9.3% of them singletons, with 8% to 9.5% in the top ten.

The V and J genes are TRBV6-4 and TRBJ1-1; D is uncertain. The TCR comes from a human donor who donated a stem cell graft to a child with acute lymphoblastic leukemia. The specimen comprised PBMCs from the stem cell graft donor, sampled from the stem cell graft. CDR3 coding DNA: TGTGCCAGCAGTGACTCGGAGAACACTGAAGCTTTCTTT. Its protein is CASSDSENTEAFF.